The rows below give T cell receptor beta chains drawn from one sample of a study of T cells in Graves' hyperthyroidism and ophthalmopathy. TCRdb ran MiXCR on the multiplex PCR reads and lists one entry per CDR3 protein. The sample has hundreds of thousands of distinct CDR3 sequences, just under 20% seen once. Sequenced material: blood. Every receptor here comes from a man between 40 and 49 years old with Graves' ophthalmopathy. CDR3s include the opening cysteine and the closing phenylalanine or tryptophan. A D gene is named only where the DNA matches it firmly. Expanded clones are given a class, and other clones once, few, many or no size at all.

TRBV7-2	-	TRBD2	TRBJ2-1	CASSPRGPGTSGRGHEQFF	TGTGCCAGCAGCCCCCGGGGGCCCGGGACTAGCGGGAGAGGGCATGAGCAGTTCTTC
TRBV6-1	-	TRBD2	TRBJ2-1	CASSRREGDNEQFF	TGTGCCAGCAGTCGACGGGAGGGCGATAATGAGCAGTTCTTC
TRBV7-2	-	-	TRBJ1-3	CASSPRGLRNTIYF	TGTGCCAGCAGCCCCCGTGGGCTTAGGAACACCATATATTTT
TRBV18	many	-	TRBJ2-1	CASSPLGSRWGNEQFF	TGTGCCAGCTCACCACTAGGCAGCCGCTGGGGTAATGAGCAGTTCTTC
TRBV20-1	many	TRBD2	TRBJ2-1	CSARTRRGLASYNEQFF	TGCAGTGCTAGAACCCGGAGGGGACTAGCGTCTTACAATGAGCAGTTCTTC
TRBV2	many	TRBD2	TRBJ2-7	CASRPPSPGTSGAREQYF	TGTGCCAGCAGGCCACCCTCCCCTGGGACTAGCGGGGCCCGGGAGCAGTACTTC
TRBV28	few	TRBD1	TRBJ1-3	CASSPMTGGSGNTIYF	TGTGCCAGCAGTCCGATGACAGGGGGCTCTGGAAACACCATATATTTT
TRBV19	-	TRBD2	TRBJ2-7	CASSTSGTSLYEQYF	TGTGCCAGTAGTACTTCCGGGACTAGCTTATACGAGCAGTACTTC
TRBV12-3/TRBV12-4	many	-	TRBJ2-7	CASSLMAYEQYF	TGTGCCAGCAGTTTGATGGCTTACGAGCAGTACTTC
TRBV29-1	few	-	TRBJ2-3	CSVSRTASRDTQYF	TGCAGCGTTTCCCGTACAGCTTCCCGGGATACGCAGTATTTT
TRBV11-3	-	TRBD1	TRBJ2-3	CASSPGTGTADTQYF	TGTGCCAGCAGCCCGGGGACAGGGACAGCAGATACGCAGTATTTT
TRBV2	-	-	TRBJ1-1	CASIYLGGPSVRAFF	TGTGCCAGCATCTACCTAGGGGGACCCTCAGTCAGGGCTTTCTTT
TRBV29-1	few	TRBD1	TRBJ2-5	CSARDRGRGETQYF	TGCAGCGCCCGGGACAGGGGGCGCGGAGAGACCCAGTACTTC
TRBV10-3	-	TRBD1	TRBJ1-1	CAIRGDRGTLTNTEAFF	TGTGCCATCAGGGGGGACAGGGGGACTCTTACGAACACTGAAGCTTTCTTT
TRBV7-6	many	TRBD1	TRBJ2-2	CASRSGDRGVGELFF	TGTGCCAGCAGATCCGGGGACAGGGGAGTCGGGGAGCTGTTTTTT
TRBV6-4	-	TRBD1	TRBJ2-7	CASTPKGARETPHEQYF	TGTGCCAGCACACCGAAGGGGGCCAGGGAAACACCCCACGAGCAGTACTTC
TRBV30	many	-	TRBJ2-1	CAWSQDSYNEQFF	TGTGCCTGGAGTCAGGACTCCTACAATGAGCAGTTCTTC
TRBV6-1	-	-	TRBJ1-5	CASSTSYSNQPQHF	TGTGCCAGCAGTACAAGCTATAGCAATCAGCCCCAGCATTTT
TRBV20-1	few	-	TRBJ2-3	CSARPGSGTDTQYF	TGCAGTGCTAGGCCCGGGAGTGGCACAGATACGCAGTATTTT
TRBV18	many	TRBD1	TRBJ1-4	CASSPGTGDEKLFF	TGTGCCAGCTCACCGGGGACAGGGGATGAAAAACTGTTTTTT
TRBV20-1	many	TRBD2	TRBJ2-5	CSAREWGLAQETQYF	TGCAGTGCTAGAGAATGGGGACTAGCCCAAGAGACCCAGTACTTC
TRBV28	-	-	TRBJ2-2	CASSLTGVIGELFF	TGTGCCAGCAGTTTAACGGGAGTAATCGGGGAGCTGTTTTTT
TRBV7-3	many	TRBD1	TRBJ1-1	CASSRQGSSNTEAFF	TGTGCCAGCAGCCGACAGGGAAGTTCCAACACTGAAGCTTTCTTT
TRBV5-1	-	-	TRBJ2-7	CARSSSGTPGYEQYF	TGCGCCCGCAGCTCGTCCGGGACACCGGGCTACGAGCAGTACTTC
TRBV5-1	few	-	TRBJ2-5	CASSPQRVTIQETQYF	TGCGCCAGCAGTCCCCAGAGGGTAACTATCCAAGAGACCCAGTACTTC
TRBV29-1	few	-	TRBJ1-2	CSVGAGDGYTF	TGCAGCGTTGGAGCGGGGGATGGCTACACCTTC
TRBV9	-	TRBD1	TRBJ2-1	CASSVAQGRGEQFF	TGTGCCAGCAGCGTAGCACAGGGGAGAGGTGAGCAGTTCTTC
TRBV5-1	few	-	TRBJ2-5	CASSEPLAGSGKTQYF	TGCGCCAGCAGCGAACCGTTGGCGGGCTCGGGGAAGACCCAGTACTTC
TRBV5-1	many	-	TRBJ2-3	CASSLKGVREAAYPRDTQYF	TGCGCCAGCAGCTTGAAGGGCGTGAGAGAGGCGGCTTACCCCCGCGATACGCAGTATTTT
TRBV5-1	few	-	TRBJ1-4	CASSLGPGGFTNEKLFF	TGCGCCAGCAGCTTGGGCCCGGGGGGCTTCACTAATGAAAAACTGTTTTTT
TRBV7-3	many	TRBD2	TRBJ2-1	CASRRGGTYNEQFF	TGTGCCAGCAGGCGGGGGGGTACCTACAATGAGCAGTTCTTC
TRBV9	few	-	TRBJ2-2	CASSVASVTGELFF	TGTGCCAGCAGCGTAGCTAGCGTCACCGGGGAGCTGTTTTTT
TRBV18	many	TRBD1	TRBJ1-4	CASSRSQGAMKEKLFF	TGTGCCAGCTCACGTTCCCAGGGGGCGATGAAGGAAAAACTGTTTTTT
TRBV20-1	few	TRBD2	TRBJ2-7	CSATGLAGGGYEQYF	TGCAGTGCTACGGGACTAGCGGGAGGTGGGTACGAGCAGTACTTC
TRBV20-1	-	-	TRBJ2-3	CSARDPLAGPLGDTQYF	TGCAGTGCTAGAGATCCCCTTGCGGGGCCCTTGGGAGATACGCAGTATTTT
TRBV9	few	TRBD2	TRBJ2-1	CASSAGTSGRHEQFF	TGTGCCAGCAGCGCCGGGACTAGCGGGAGGCATGAGCAGTTCTTC
TRBV27	few	-	TRBJ1-1	CASTPGGAGTEAFF	TGTGCCAGCACCCCGGGAGGGGCAGGCACTGAAGCTTTCTTT
TRBV12-3/TRBV12-4	-	-	TRBJ2-7	CASSFGSAYERYF	TGTGCCAGCAGCTTTGGGTCCGCCTACGAGCGGTACTTC
TRBV10-3	-	-	TRBJ2-6	CAIRTGEGSVLTF	TGTGCCATCAGGACAGGGGAGGGAAGCGTCCTGACTTTC
TRBV29-1	few	-	TRBJ2-2	CSVQRQANTGELFF	TGCAGCGTTCAAAGGCAGGCGAACACCGGGGAGCTGTTTTTT
TRBV7-9	few	TRBD2	TRBJ2-1	CASRPLAVLGNEQFF	TGTGCCAGCAGGCCACTAGCGGTCCTCGGGAATGAGCAGTTCTTC
TRBV11-3	few	-	TRBJ2-1	CASSLLAGSEQFF	TGTGCCAGCAGCTTATTAGCCGGGAGTGAGCAGTTCTTC
TRBV6-1	-	-	TRBJ2-5	CASSEERGGWETQYF	TGTGCCAGCAGTGAAGAGAGGGGGGGGTGGGAGACCCAGTACTTC
TRBV12-3/TRBV12-4	-	-	TRBJ2-1	CASSLINSKYLDGQFF	TGTGCCAGCAGTTTGATAAATTCCAAGTATTTGGATGGGCAGTTCTTC
TRBV6-1	many	TRBD1	TRBJ2-7	CASSGNRGKEQYF	TGTGCCAGCAGTGGGAACAGGGGTAAAGAGCAGTACTTC
TRBV3-1	-	-	TRBJ2-7	CASSRASLYEQYF	TGTGCCAGCAGCCGCGCCAGCCTCTACGAGCAGTACTTC
TRBV27	-	-	TRBJ2-3	CASSPGQSRTDTQYF	TGTGCCAGCAGTCCTGGACAGAGTCGCACAGATACGCAGTATTTT
TRBV6-2/TRBV6-3	few	TRBD2	TRBJ2-1	CASSHPGLVRNEQFF	TGTGCCAGCAGCCACCCGGGACTAGTGCGCAATGAGCAGTTCTTC
TRBV28	many	-	TRBJ2-7	CASSGLGGPFSYEQYF	TGTGCCAGCAGTGGGCTGGGGGGCCCATTTTCCTACGAGCAGTACTTC
TRBV6-9	-	-	TRBJ2-3	CTSSSGVGRTDTQYF	TGTACCAGCAGTTCCGGCGTCGGGCGCACAGATACGCAGTATTTT
TRBV12-3/TRBV12-4	many	-	TRBJ2-7	CASSLRVSEQYF	TGTGCCAGCAGTTTAAGAGTGAGCGAGCAGTACTTC
TRBV11-2	-	TRBD1	TRBJ1-2	CASSTRTGSNYGYTF	TGTGCCAGCAGCACGAGGACAGGTTCGAACTATGGCTACACCTTC